This record concerns one TCR beta chain sequence. Anyone with autoimmune disease history or systemic immunosuppression was excluded. These data belong to a study of OX40 agonist ivuxolimab in advanced cancers. Profiled with immunoSEQ multiplex PCR; TCRdb holds only in-frame clones, not every one. The sample lists around 86,000 clones, 84% occurring once. The germline V and J ends were trimmed by 3 bases and 2 bases, with 19 bases remaining between them. Germline CDR1 is SGHNT and CDR2 is YYREEE (reference sequence). This CDR3 spans 17 amino acids. The rearrangement joins TRBV5-4 to TRBJ2-3, with TRBD1 as a possible D gene (5 bases). The starting material was CD4+ or CD8+ T cells sorted from blood, obtained in a trial of the OX40 agonist ivuxolimab. This clonotype originated in an adult with an advanced solid tumor such as melanoma, head and neck, liver or kidney cancer. The CDR3 DNA is TGTGCCAGCAGCTCCCATCAAAAAGACAGAGCCACAGATACGCAGTATTTT. Amino acid sequence: CASSSHQKDRATDTQYF.